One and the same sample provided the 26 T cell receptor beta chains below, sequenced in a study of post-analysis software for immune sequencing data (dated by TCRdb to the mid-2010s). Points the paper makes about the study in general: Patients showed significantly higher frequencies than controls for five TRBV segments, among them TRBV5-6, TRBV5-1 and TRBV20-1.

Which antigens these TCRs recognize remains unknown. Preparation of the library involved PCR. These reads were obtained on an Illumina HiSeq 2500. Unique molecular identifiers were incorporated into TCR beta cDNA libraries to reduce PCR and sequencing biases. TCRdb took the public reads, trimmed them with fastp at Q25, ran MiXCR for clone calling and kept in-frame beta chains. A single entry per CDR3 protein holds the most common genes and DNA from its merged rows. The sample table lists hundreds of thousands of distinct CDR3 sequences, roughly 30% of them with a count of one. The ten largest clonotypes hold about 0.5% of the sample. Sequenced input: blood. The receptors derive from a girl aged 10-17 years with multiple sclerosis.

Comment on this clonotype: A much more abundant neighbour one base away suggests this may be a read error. CDR3: CAIGWYEQFF. CDR3 DNA: TGTGCCATCGGGTGGTATGAGCAGTTCTTC. The chain recombines TRBV25-1 with TRBJ2-1; no clear D gene. Looked up from germline, CDR1 is MGHDK and CDR2 is SYGVNS. Deletions cut 10 bases from V and 8 bases from J, with 9 bases between. CDR3 length equals 10 residues.

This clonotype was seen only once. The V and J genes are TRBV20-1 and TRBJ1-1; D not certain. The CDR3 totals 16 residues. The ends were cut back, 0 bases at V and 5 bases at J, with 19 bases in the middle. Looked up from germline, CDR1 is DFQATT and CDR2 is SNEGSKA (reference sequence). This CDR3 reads CSARDRTVSFRTEAFF. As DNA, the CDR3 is TGCAGTGCTAGAGATAGAACAGTAAGTTTTCGGACTGAAGCTTTCTTT.

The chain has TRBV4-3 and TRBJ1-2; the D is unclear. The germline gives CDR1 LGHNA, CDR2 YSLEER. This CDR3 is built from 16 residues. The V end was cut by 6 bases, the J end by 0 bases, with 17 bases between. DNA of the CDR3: TGCGCCAGCAGTCGGGTCGCCCGGGGAGCTAACTATGGCTACACCTTC. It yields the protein CASSRVARGANYGYTF.

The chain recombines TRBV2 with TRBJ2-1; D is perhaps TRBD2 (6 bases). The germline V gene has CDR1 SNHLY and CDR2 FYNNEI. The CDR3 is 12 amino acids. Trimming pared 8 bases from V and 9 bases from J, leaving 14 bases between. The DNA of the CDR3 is TGTGCCAGCCGGGACTCCGTATTTGAGCAGTTCTTC. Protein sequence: CASRDSVFEQFF. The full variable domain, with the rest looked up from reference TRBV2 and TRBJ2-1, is EPEVTQTPSHQVTQMGQEVILRCVPISNHLYFYWYRQILGQKVEFLVSFYNNEISEKSEIFDDQFSVERPDGSNFTLKIRSTKLEDSAMYFCASRDSVFEQFFGPGTRLTVL.

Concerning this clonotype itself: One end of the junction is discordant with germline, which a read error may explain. CDR3 DNA sequence: TGTGTCAGCAGCTTAATCCGGGGGATTGACACTGAAGCTTTCTTT. This gives the protein CVSSLIRGIDTEAFF. This rearrangement joins TRBV7-2 to TRBJ1-1; D might be TRBD1 (5 bases). Germline assignment: CDR1 SGHTA and CDR2 FQGNSA. The CDR3 spans 15 residues.

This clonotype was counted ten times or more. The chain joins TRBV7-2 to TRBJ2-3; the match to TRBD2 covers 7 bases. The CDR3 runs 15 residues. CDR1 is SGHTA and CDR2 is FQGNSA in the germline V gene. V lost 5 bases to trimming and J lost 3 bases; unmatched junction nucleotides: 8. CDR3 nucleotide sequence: TGTGCCAGCAGCCTAGGCGGGGGTATGACAGATACGCAGTATTTT. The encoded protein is CASSLGGGMTDTQYF.

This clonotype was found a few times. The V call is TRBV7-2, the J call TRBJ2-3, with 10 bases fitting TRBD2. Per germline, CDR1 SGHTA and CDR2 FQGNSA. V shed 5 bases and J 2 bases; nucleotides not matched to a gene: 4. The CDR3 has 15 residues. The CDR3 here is CASSPTSGLTDTQYF. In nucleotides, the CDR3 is TGTGCCAGCAGCCCGACTAGCGGGCTCACAGATACGCAGTATTTT. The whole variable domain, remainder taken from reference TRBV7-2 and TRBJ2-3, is GAGVSQSPSNKVTEKGKDVELRCDPISGHTALYWYRQSLGQGLEFLIYFQGNSAPDKSGLPSDRFSAERTGGSVSTLTIQRTQQEDSAVYLCASSPTSGLTDTQYFGPGTRLTVL.

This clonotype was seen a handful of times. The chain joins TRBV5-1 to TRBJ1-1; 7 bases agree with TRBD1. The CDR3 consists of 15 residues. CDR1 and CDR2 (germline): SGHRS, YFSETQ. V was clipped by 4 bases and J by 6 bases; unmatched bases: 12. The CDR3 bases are TGCGCCAGCAGCAAACGACAGGGCGCCTCAGCTGAAGCTTTCTTT. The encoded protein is CASSKRQGASAEAFF.

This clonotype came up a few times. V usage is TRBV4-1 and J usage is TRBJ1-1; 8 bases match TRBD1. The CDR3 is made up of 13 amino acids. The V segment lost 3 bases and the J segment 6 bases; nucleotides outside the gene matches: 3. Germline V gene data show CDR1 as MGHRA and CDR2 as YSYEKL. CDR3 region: CASSHPTGAEAFF. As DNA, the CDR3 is TGCGCCAGCAGCCACCCGACAGGGGCTGAAGCTTTCTTT.

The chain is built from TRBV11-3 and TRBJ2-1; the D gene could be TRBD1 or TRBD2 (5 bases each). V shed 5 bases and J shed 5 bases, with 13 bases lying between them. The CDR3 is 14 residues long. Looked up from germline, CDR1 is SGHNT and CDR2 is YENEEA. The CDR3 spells CASSHGTVNNEQFF. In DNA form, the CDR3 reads TGTGCCAGCAGCCACGGGACGGTTAACAATGAGCAGTTCTTC.

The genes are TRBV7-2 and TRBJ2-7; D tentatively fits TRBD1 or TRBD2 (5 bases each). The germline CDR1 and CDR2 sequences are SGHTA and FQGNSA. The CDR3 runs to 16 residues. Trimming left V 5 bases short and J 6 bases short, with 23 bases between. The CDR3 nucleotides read TGTGCCAGCAGCAAGCCCGGACTGGGGCGTGGTCGCGAGCAGTACTTC. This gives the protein CASSKPGLGRGREQYF. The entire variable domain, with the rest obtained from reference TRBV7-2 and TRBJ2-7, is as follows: GAGVSQSPSNKVTEKGKDVELRCDPISGHTALYWYRQSLGQGLEFLIYFQGNSAPDKSGLPSDRFSAERTGGSVSTLTIQRTQQEDSAVYLCASSKPGLGRGREQYFGPGTRLTVT.

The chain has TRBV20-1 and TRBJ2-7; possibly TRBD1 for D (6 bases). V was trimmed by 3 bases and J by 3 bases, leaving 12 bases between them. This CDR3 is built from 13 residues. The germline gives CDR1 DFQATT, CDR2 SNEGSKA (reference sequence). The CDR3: CSASRQVGYEQYF. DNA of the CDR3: TGCAGTGCTAGTCGACAGGTTGGCTACGAGCAGTACTTC.

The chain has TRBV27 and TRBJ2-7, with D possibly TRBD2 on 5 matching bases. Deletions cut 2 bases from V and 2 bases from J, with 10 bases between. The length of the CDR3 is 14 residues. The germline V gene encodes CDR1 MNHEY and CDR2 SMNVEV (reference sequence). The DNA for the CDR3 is TGTGCCAGCAGTTTAATCGAGGGAACCTACGAGCAGTACTTC. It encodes CASSLIEGTYEQYF.

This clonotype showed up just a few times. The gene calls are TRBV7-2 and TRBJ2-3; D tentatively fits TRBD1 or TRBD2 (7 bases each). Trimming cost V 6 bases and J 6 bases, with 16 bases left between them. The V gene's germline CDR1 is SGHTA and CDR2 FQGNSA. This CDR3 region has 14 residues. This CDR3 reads CASRIGGGGDTQYF. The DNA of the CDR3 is TGTGCCAGCAGGATAGGGGGAGGGGGCGATACGCAGTATTTT.

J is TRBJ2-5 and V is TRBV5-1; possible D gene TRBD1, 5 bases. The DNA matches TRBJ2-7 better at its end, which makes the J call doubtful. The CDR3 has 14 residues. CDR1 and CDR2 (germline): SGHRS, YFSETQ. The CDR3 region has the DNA TGCGCCAGCAGCGGATCAGGGTCAATTGACGAGCAGTACTTC. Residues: CASSGSGSIDEQYF.

The CDR3 spells CASSLGNDTGELFF. CDR3 nucleotide sequence: TGCGCCAGCAGCTTGGGGAACGACACCGGGGAGCTGTTTTTT. The J gene is TRBJ2-2, the V gene TRBV5-1; D is undetermined. V lost 0 bases to trimming and J lost 3 bases, with 6 bases between them. Germline loops: CDR1 SGHRS, CDR2 YFSETQ. This CDR3 is 14 amino acids long.

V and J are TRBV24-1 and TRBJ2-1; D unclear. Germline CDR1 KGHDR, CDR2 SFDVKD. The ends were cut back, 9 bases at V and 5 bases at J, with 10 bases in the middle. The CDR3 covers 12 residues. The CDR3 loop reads CATSRSNNEQFF. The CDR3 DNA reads TGTGCCACCTCCCGGAGCAACAATGAGCAGTTCTTC.

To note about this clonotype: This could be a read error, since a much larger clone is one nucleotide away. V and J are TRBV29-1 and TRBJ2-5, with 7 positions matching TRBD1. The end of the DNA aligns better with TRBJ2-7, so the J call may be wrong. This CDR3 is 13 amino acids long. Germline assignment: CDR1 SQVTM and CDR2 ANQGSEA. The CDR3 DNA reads TGCAGCGTTGCCCTAGGGACAGCCTACGAGCAGTACTTC. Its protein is CSVALGTAYEQYF.

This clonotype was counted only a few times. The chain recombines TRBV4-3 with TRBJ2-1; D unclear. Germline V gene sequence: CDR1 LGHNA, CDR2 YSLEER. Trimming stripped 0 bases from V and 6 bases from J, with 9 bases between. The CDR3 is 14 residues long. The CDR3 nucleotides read TGCGCCAGCAGCCAAGATAACCTCGTCAATGAGCAGTTCTTC. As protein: CASSQDNLVNEQFF.

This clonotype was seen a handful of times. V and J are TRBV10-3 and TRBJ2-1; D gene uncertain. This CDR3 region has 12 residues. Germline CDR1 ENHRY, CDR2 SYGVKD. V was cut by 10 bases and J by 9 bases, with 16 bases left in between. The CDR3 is CATEGPRGEQFF. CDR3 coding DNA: TGTGCCACCGAAGGCCCGCGCGGTGAGCAGTTCTTC.

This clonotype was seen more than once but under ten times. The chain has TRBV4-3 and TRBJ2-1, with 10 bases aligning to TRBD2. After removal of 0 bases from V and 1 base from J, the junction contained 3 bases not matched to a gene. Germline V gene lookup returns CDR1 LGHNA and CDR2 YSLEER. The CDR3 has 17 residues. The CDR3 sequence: CASSQDVAGGSYNEQFF. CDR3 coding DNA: TGCGCCAGCAGCCAAGACGTAGCGGGAGGTTCCTACAATGAGCAGTTCTTC.

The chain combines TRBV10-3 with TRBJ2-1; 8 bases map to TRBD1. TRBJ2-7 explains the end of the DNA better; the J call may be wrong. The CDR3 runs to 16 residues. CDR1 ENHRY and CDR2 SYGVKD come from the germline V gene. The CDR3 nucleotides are TGTGCCATCAGTGAGGTAATGGGGACAGGTTACAATGAGCAGTACTTC. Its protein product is CAISEVMGTGYNEQYF.

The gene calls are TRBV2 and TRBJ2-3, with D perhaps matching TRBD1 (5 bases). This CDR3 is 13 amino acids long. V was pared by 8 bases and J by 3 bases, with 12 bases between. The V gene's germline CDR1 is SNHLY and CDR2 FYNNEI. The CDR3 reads CASGALRTDTQYF. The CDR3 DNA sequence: TGTGCCAGCGGGGCCTTAAGGACAGATACGCAGTATTTT.

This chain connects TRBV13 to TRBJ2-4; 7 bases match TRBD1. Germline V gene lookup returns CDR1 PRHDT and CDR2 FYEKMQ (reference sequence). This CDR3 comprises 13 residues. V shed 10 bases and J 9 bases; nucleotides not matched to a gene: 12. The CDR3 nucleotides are TGTGCCACCCAACAGGGGATGGGAAGCATTCAGTACTTC. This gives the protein CATQQGMGSIQYF.

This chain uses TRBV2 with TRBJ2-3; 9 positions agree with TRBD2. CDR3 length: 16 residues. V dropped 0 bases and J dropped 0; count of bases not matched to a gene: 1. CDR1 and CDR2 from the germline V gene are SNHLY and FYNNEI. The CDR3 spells CASSEALAGSTDTQYF. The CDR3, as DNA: TGTGCCAGCAGTGAAGCTCTAGCGGGGAGCACAGATACGCAGTATTTT.

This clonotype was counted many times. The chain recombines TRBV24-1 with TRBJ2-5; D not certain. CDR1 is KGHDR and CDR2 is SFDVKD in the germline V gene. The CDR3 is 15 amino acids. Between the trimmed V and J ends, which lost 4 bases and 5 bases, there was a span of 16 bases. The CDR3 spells CATSDRTGLGETQYF. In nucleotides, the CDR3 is TGTGCCACCAGTGACCGGACCGGCCTCGGGGAGACCCAGTACTTC.